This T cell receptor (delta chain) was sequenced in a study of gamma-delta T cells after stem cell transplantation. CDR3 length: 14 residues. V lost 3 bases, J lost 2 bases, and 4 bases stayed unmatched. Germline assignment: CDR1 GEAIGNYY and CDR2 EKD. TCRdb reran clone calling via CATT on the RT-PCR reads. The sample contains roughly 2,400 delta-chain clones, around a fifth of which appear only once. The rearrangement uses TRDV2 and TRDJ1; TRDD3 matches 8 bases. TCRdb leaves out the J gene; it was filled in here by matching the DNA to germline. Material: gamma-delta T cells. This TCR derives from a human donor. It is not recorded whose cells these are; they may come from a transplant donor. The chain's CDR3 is CACDRGGITDKLIF. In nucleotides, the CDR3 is TGTGCCTGTGACCGGGGGGGGATAACCGATAAACTCATCTTT.